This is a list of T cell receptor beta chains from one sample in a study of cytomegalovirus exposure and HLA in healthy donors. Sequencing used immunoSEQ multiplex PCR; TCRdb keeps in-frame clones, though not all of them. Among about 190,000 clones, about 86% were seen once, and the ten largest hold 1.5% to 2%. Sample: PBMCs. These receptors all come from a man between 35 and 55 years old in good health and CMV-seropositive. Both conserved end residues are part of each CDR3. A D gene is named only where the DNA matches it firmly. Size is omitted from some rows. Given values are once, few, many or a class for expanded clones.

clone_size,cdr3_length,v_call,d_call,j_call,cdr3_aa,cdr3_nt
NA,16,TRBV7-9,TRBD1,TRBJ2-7,CASSLVGGTGAPEQYF,TGTGCCAGCAGCTTAGTTGGCGGGACAGGGGCCCCCGAGCAGTACTTC
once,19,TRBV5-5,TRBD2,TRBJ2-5,CASRGSGGLAGGPEETQYF,TGTGCCAGCAGGGGTAGTGGGGGACTAGCGGGAGGGCCAGAAGAGACCCAGTACTTC
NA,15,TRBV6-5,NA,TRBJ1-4,CASSFRIATNEKLFF,TGTGCCAGCAGCTTTAGAATTGCAACTAATGAAAAACTGTTTTTT
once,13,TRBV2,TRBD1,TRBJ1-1,CASREQGYTEAFF,TGTGCCAGCAGAGAACAGGGGTACACTGAAGCTTTCTTT
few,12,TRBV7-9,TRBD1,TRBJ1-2,CASSLKGGGYTF,TGTGCCAGCAGCTTAAAAGGGGGCGGCTACACCTTC
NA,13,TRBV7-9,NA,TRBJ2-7,CSSSLDSYGEQYF,TGTTCCAGCAGCCTCGACAGCTATGGCGAGCAGTACTTC
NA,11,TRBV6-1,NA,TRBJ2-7,CASTDTYEQYF,TGTGCCAGCACAGACACCTACGAGCAGTACTTC
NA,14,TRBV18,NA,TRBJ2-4,CASSLYGAKNIQYF,TGTGCCAGCTCACTCTACGGAGCCAAAAACATTCAGTACTTC
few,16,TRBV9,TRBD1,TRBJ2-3,CASSPRTGVAPDTQYF,TGTGCCAGCAGCCCGAGGACAGGGGTGGCCCCAGATACGCAGTATTTT
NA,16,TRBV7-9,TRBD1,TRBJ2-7,CSSSLVVGTGTGEQYF,TGTTCCAGCAGCTTAGTGGTTGGGACAGGGACGGGCGAGCAGTACTTC
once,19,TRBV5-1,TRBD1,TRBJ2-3,CASSLPQRSTGSGTDTQYF,TGCGCCAGCAGCCTGCCGCAACGGTCGACAGGGTCGGGCACAGATACGCAGTATTTT
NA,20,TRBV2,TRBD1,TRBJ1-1,CASSRPLRAQGADMNTEAFF,TGTGCCAGCAGTCGACCCCTACGGGCACAGGGGGCGGACATGAACACTGAAGCTTTCTTT
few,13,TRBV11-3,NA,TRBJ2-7,CASSSDGDYEQYF,TGTGCCAGCAGCTCTGACGGGGACTACGAGCAGTACTTC
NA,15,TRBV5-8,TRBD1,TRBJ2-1,CASSLGTGVDNEQFF,TGTGCCAGCAGCTTGGGGACAGGGGTAGACAATGAGCAGTTCTTC
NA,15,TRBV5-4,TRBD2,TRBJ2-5,CASSLGLAGGETQYF,TGTGCCAGCAGCTTGGGGCTAGCGGGAGGGGAGACCCAGTACTTC
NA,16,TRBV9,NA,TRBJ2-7,CASSVEKNSAYYEQYF,TGTGCCAGCAGCGTAGAAAAAAATAGCGCTTACTACGAGCAGTACTTC
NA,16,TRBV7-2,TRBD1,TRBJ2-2,CASSPRTGNTAGELFF,TGTGCCAGCAGCCCAAGGACAGGGAATACGGCCGGGGAGCTGTTTTTT
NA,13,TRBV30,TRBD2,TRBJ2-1,CAWTLAGQNEQFF,TGTGCCTGGACATTAGCGGGCCAAAATGAGCAGTTCTTC
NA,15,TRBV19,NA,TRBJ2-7,CASSHGTFSSYEQYF,TGTGCCAGTAGTCACGGGACTTTCAGCTCCTACGAGCAGTACTTC
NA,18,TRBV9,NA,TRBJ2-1,CASSVSTWRLSSYNEQFF,TGTGCCAGCAGCGTGTCAACGTGGAGACTATCGTCCTACAATGAGCAGTTCTTC
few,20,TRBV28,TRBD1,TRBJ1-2,CASSLNLGKTGASSNYGYTF,TGTGCCAGCAGTTTAAATTTGGGGAAGACAGGGGCAAGTTCTAACTATGGCTACACCTTC
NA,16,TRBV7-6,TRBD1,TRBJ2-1,CASSKGSGTGANEQFF,TGTGCCAGCAGCAAAGGGTCCGGGACAGGGGCCAATGAGCAGTTCTTC
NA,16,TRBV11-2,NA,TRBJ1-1,CASSKDTLVRNTEAFF,TGTGCCAGCAGCAAGGACACTCTAGTGCGAAACACTGAAGCTTTCTTT
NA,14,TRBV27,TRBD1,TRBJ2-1,CASSARQGWNEQFF,TGTGCCAGCAGTGCCCGACAGGGATGGAATGAGCAGTTCTTC
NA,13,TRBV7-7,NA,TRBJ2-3,CASSSDWTDTQYF,TGTGCCAGCAGCTCAGACTGGACAGATACGCAGTATTTT
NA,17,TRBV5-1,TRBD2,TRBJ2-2,CASSLELLAIWTGELFF,TGCGCCAGCAGCTTGGAGTTACTAGCGATATGGACCGGGGAGCTGTTTTTT
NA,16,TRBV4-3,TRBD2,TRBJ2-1,CASSQDGASGYNEQFF,TGCGCCAGCAGCCAAGATGGGGCTAGCGGTTACAATGAGCAGTTCTTC
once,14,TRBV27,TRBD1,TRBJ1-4,CASSLWTGAEELFF,TGTGCCAGCAGTTTATGGACAGGGGCCGAGGAACTGTTTTTT
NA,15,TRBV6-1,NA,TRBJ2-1,CASSPYRSSYNEQFF,TGTGCCAGCAGTCCCTACAGGAGCTCCTACAATGAGCAGTTCTTC
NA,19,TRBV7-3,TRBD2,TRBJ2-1,CASSPKRGEGDSFYNEQFF,TGTGCCAGCAGCCCGAAGCGGGGCGAGGGCGATTCGTTCTACAATGAGCAGTTCTTC
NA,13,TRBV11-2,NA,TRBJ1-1,CASSPQGKAEAFF,TGTGCCAGCAGTCCGCAGGGGAAAGCTGAAGCTTTCTTT
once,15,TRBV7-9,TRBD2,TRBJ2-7,CASSLEGGTTHEQYF,TGTGCCAGCAGCTTAGAGGGCGGGACTACCCACGAGCAGTACTTC
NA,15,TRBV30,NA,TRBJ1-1,CACNKLDRRDTEAFF,TGTGCCTGTAACAAATTGGACAGAAGGGACACTGAAGCTTTCTTT
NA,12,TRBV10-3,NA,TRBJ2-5,CAISESGQGPYF,TGTGCCATCAGTGAGTCAGGGCAGGGGCCGTACTTC
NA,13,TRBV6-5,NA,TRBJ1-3,CASSPFPRDTIYF,TGTGCCAGCAGCCCTTTCCCCCGAGACACCATATATTTT
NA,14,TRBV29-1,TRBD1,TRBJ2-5,CSVETGQGQETQYF,TGCAGCGTAGAAACCGGACAGGGACAAGAGACCCAGTACTTC
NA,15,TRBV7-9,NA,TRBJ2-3,CSSSSSGVGPDTQYF,TGTTCCAGCAGCTCCTCGGGAGTGGGCCCAGATACGCAGTATTTT
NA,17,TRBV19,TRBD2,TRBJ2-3,CASSIAVAGEDTDTQYF,TGTGCCAGTAGTATAGCTGTAGCGGGAGAGGATACAGATACGCAGTATTTT
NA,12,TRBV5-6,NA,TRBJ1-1,CASSLGSTEAFF,TGTGCCAGCAGCTTGGGGAGCACTGAAGCTTTCTTT
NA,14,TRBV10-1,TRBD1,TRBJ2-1,CATLSGTDYNEQFF,TGCGCCACCCTGTCAGGGACAGACTACAATGAGCAGTTCTTC
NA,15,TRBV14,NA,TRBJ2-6,CASSQFNSGANVLTF,TGTGCCAGCAGCCAGTTTAACTCTGGGGCCAACGTCCTGACTTTC
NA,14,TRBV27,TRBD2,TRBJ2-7,CASKTSPWRYEQYF,TGTGCCAGTAAGACTAGCCCCTGGAGGTACGAGCAGTACTTC
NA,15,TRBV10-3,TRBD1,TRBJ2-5,CAISELGGVQETQYF,TGTGCCATCAGTGAATTAGGGGGCGTCCAAGAGACCCAGTACTTC
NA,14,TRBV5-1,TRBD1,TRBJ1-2,CASSLDRDRGPYTF,TGCGCCAGCAGCTTGGATCGGGACAGGGGGCCCTACACCTTC